The TCR beta chain described here comes from a study of cytomegalovirus exposure and HLA in healthy donors. To note about this clone: What it binds is not known.

In germline, CDR1 is SNHLY, CDR2 FYNNEI. The CDR3 runs 15 residues. V lost 6 bases to trimming and J lost 4 bases; unmatched junction nucleotides: 8. Study findings and constraints: It emerged from a later analysis that several of the most significant clusters appeared to be linked to common viral pathogens. HLA alleles were associated with some 16,000 TCR beta sequences in a later analysis at 0.05 false discovery rate. Most TCR sequences proved rare, with some public TCRs found in many donors. When a later analysis was performed, an Asian-associated ancestry cluster reportedly had fewer N-insertions than the roughly 700-donor mean.

The primer mix had 60 Vbeta and 13 Jbeta primers. Sequencing used immunoSEQ multiplex PCR; TCRdb keeps in-frame clones, though not all of them. The repertoire has about 89,000 clones, approximately 86% of them found once; the top ten carry roughly 9.2%. The rearrangement links TRBV2 to TRBJ2-7, with 11 bases identical to TRBD2. Sequenced sample: PBMCs. This TCR was sampled from a man aged 25 to 40 in good health and CMV-seropositive. The DNA for the CDR3 is TGTGCCAGCAGGACCGGGACTAGCGGAGTATACGAGCAGTACTTC. This translates into CASRTGTSGVYEQYF.